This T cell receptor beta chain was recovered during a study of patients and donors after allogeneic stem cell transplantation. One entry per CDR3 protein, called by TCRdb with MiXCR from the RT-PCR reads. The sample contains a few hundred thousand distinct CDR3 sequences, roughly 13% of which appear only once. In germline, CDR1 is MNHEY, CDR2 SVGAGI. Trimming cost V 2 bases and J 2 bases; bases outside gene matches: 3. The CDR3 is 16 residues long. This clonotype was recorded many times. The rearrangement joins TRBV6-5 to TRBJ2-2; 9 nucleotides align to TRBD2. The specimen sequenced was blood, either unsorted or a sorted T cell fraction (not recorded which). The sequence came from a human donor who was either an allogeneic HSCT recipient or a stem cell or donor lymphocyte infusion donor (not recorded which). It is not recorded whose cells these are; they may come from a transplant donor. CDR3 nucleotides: TGTGCCAGCAGTTACGCGGGAGGGAGTAACACCGGGGAGCTGTTTTTT. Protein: CASSYAGGSNTGELFF.